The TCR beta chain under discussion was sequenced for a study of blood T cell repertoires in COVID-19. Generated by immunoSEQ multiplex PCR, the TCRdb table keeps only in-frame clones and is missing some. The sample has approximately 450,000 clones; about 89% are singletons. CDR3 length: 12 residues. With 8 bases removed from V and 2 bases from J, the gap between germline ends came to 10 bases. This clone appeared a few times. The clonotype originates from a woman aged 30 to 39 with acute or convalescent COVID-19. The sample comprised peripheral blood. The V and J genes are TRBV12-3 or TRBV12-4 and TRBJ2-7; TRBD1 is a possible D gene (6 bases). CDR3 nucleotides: TGTGCCAGCGGGACACGGGCCTACGAGCAGTACTTC. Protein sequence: CASGTRAYEQYF.